These 9 T cell receptor beta chains were all obtained from the same sample, sequenced in a study of blood T cell repertoires in COVID-19. TCRdb's copy holds only in-frame clones and misses some; the assay was immunoSEQ multiplex PCR. This sample has around 300,000 clones; 88% occur once, and the top ten carry approximately 1%. Sequences were obtained from PBMCs or T cells enriched from blood (not recorded which). These receptors were taken from a woman in her 30s who had recovered from COVID-19.

The chain recombines TRBV5-1 with TRBJ2-5; perhaps TRBD1 as D (5 bases). Germline V gene lookup returns CDR1 SGHRS and CDR2 YFSETQ. The V and J ends lost 4 bases and 3 bases respectively, with 13 bases between them. The CDR3 loop spans 14 amino acids. DNA for the CDR3: TGCGCCAGCAGCCTGGGTGGGGCGGAAGAGACCCAGTACTTC. Its protein product is CASSLGGAEETQYF.

This clone occurred a few times. The V and J genes are TRBV28 and TRBJ2-5; 10 nucleotides agree with TRBD2. Germline CDR1 reads MDHEN; CDR2 reads SYDVKM. The CDR3 extends over 16 amino acids. The V and J ends lost 5 bases and 3 bases, in that order; junction bases with no gene match: 9. CDR3 nucleotide sequence: TGTGCCAGCAGTCCGGTACTCCTAGCGGGAGAAGAGACCCAGTACTTC. It is translated as CASSPVLLAGEETQYF.

The chain has TRBV24-1 and TRBJ2-7; 15 bases are a match to TRBD2. The ends lost 5 bases at V and 3 bases at J; junction bases unmatched: 7. The CDR3 length is 17 residues. Germline lookup yields CDR1 KGHDR and CDR2 SFDVKD. CDR3 bases: TGTGCCACCAGTGGCCACGGGACTAGCGGGGGGAACTACGAGCAGTACTTC. The encoded protein is CATSGHGTSGGNYEQYF.

The rearrangement joins TRBV24-1 to TRBJ2-2, with TRBD2 matching 10 bases. Germline lookup yields CDR1 KGHDR and CDR2 SFDVKD. The junction had 4 bases not matched to a gene; V was cut back by 3 bases and J by 4 bases. The CDR3 loop spans 16 amino acids. As DNA, the CDR3 is TGTGCCACCAGTGATGAGCGGGGGGGCCGCACCGGGGAGCTGTTTTTT. This encodes CATSDERGGRTGELFF.

The V and J genes are TRBV7-9 and TRBJ2-2; TRBD2 matches at 9 bases. Per germline, CDR1 SEHNR and CDR2 FQNEAQ (reference sequence). Trimming removed 5 bases from V and 2 bases from J; junction bases left unmatched: 6. The CDR3 length is 16 residues. This chain's CDR3 is CASSLGLAPNTGELFF. The CDR3 DNA reads as TGTGCCAGCAGCCTAGGACTAGCGCCTAACACCGGGGAGCTGTTTTTT.

The chain recombines TRBV28 with TRBJ2-7, with 8 bases lining up with TRBD1. The V and J ends lost 5 bases and 2 bases, in that order; junction bases with no gene match: 5. This CDR3 is 14 amino acids long. Germline V gene sequence: CDR1 MDHEN, CDR2 SYDVKM. The CDR3 here is CASSTGQGAYEQYF. In nucleotides, the CDR3 is TGTGCCAGCAGTACAGGACAGGGAGCCTACGAGCAGTACTTC.

The genes are TRBV7-2 and TRBJ2-7; the match to TRBD2 covers 7 bases. The trim removed 5 bases at V and 0 bases at J, leaving 10 bases unmatched. The germline V gene has CDR1 SGHTA and CDR2 FQGNSA. The CDR3 totals 16 residues. In DNA, the CDR3 is TGTGCCAGCAGCCTACGAGCGGGGCCGAGCTCCTACGAGCAGTACTTC. Its translation is CASSLRAGPSSYEQYF. The variable domain in full, completed from reference TRBV7-2 and TRBJ2-7, reads GAGVSQSPSNKVTEKGKDVELRCDPISGHTALYWYRQSLGQGLEFLIYFQGNSAPDKSGLPSDRFSAERTGGSVSTLTIQRTQQEDSAVYLCASSLRAGPSSYEQYFGPGTRLTVT.

The chain's CDR3 is CASSLRNWATYEQYF. The CDR3 DNA is TGTGCCAGCAGCTTAAGGAATTGGGCCACCTACGAGCAGTACTTC. This chain connects TRBV7-6 to TRBJ2-7; D is undetermined. Germline V CDR1 and CDR2: SGHVS, FNYEAQ. CDR3 length: 15 amino acids. V was shortened by 2 bases and J by 2 bases, with 13 bases between the two germline ends.

The rearrangement uses TRBV6-5 and TRBJ2-1, with 11 bases matching TRBD2. The CDR3 is 15 residues long. Germline trimming cut 5 bases from V and 6 bases from J; bases unmatched to any gene: 6. Germline CDR1 reads MNHEY; CDR2 reads SVGAGI. Written as DNA, the CDR3 is TGTGCCAGCAGTCGACTAGCGGGAATGACCAATGAGCAGTTCTTC. Translated, it gives CASSRLAGMTNEQFF.